This T cell receptor (beta chain) was sequenced in a study of breast tumors, draining lymph nodes, adjacent tissues. Study-wide results and caveats: That most tumor T cells come from lymph nodes remained unproven. The data were judged consistent with most tumor T cells coming from lymph node and expanding in tumor. Luminal-like breast cancer showed significantly greater tumor-nontumor repertoire similarity than basal-like breast cancer did. Tumor TCR diversity was below lymph nodes but above nontumor tissue.

MiXCR, applied by TCRdb to the multiplex PCR reads, yields one record per CDR3 protein. The sample lists about 15,000 distinct CDR3 sequences; around three fifths were seen once. This CDR3 region has 20 residues. Germline CDR1 DFQATT, CDR2 SNEGSKA (reference sequence). Details on this clonotype: As yet, its antigen is unknown. The junction does not match germline at one end; this may be a read error.

The sequenced material came from tumor-adjacent breast tissue. This TCR came from a female donor with breast cancer. Some clones in this sample may be carry-over from other donors' samples. This chain joins TRBV20-1 and TRBJ2-7; no clear D. CDR3 DNA: TGCGGTGCCATCCCCGCCTATTCGCGACGAGATACCGGACCCTCCCACGAGCAGTACTTC. The encoded protein is CGAIPAYSRRDTGPSHEQYF.